This T cell receptor beta chain was sequenced during a study of T-cell reconstitution after alpha-beta-depleted transplantation in children. The CDR3 is made up of 14 amino acids. V was clipped by 11 bases and J by 7 bases, with 20 bases between them. The V gene's germline CDR1 is LGHDT and CDR2 YNNKEL (reference sequence). Unique molecular identifiers were used in preparing the TCRbeta library. In TCRdb, the PCR reads were re-called with MiXCR into one record per CDR3 protein. The table records 350,000 to 400,000 distinct CDR3 sequences, more than 10% of them present only once. This specimen consisted of PBMCs, obtained from the stem cell graft. The source is a human donor who donated a stem cell graft to a child with Fanconi anemia. The chain carries TRBV3-1 and TRBJ2-2, with D possibly matching TRBD1 (7 bases). For the CDR3, the DNA is TGTGCCTCCTCCCGAACAGGGGAGGTCGGGGAGCTGTTTTTT. As protein: CASSRTGEVGELFF.